This entry features one T cell receptor (beta chain) sequence. The target antigen is unknown. The table came from immunoSEQ multiplex PCR; TCRdb's copy has only in-frame clones and leaves some out. The repertoire holds about 60,000 clones, with 90% to 95% as singletons. This entry comes from a study of cytomegalovirus exposure and HLA in healthy donors. Findings and caveats of the study: The listing of 150 to 200 TCR beta chains classed them as cytomegalovirus-associated. Some public TCRs appeared in many individuals, while most sequences were rare. It was found in a later analysis that first-cohort TCR clusters tended to co-occur in the 90 to 150 validation repertoires.

The CDR3 loop spans 16 amino acids. CDR1 is SGDLS, CDR2 YYNGEE, per germline. V was cut by 2 bases and J by 2 bases, with 15 bases left in between. The receptor's source is a woman aged 18 to 35 in good health and CMV-seronegative. The sequencing sample was made of PBMCs. This chain uses TRBV9 with TRBJ2-3; D perhaps matches TRBD2 (6 bases). The CDR3 nucleotides are TGTGCCAGCAGCGTTCGGGGGTACGCATCCACAGATACGCAGTATTTT. This translates into CASSVRGYASTDTQYF.